This is a list of T cell receptor beta chains from one sample in a study of CD8 T cells in Susac syndrome. MiXCR, run by TCRdb on the immunoSEQ multiplex PCR reads, gives a single entry per CDR3 protein. The sample holds fewer than 85,000 distinct CDR3 sequences, around 94% seen once. Sequencing input: CD8+ T cells from PBMCs. The receptors shown here come from a human donor with Susac syndrome. The CDR3 runs from the conserved cysteine through the conserved F or W. The D gene is left open where the match is weak. Clone size is not always given. Where it is, it says once, few, many or a class for expanded clones.

-	TRBV5-6	TRBJ1-5	-	CASSLGGYQPQHF	TGTGCCAGCAGCTTGGGAGGGTATCAGCCCCAGCATTTT
-	TRBV28	TRBJ1-5	TRBD1	CASGDRGRSNQPQHF	TGTGCCAGCGGTGACAGGGGGCGTAGCAATCAGCCCCAGCATTTT
-	TRBV29-1	TRBJ1-2	-	CSVRDTTNYGYTF	TGCAGCGTCCGGGACACAACTAACTATGGCTACACCTTC
-	TRBV12-3/TRBV12-4	TRBJ2-1	-	CASSPAGRYNEQFF	TGTGCCAGCAGTCCAGCGGGCCGATACAATGAGCAGTTCTTC
-	TRBV20-1	TRBJ1-2	-	CSASSRGDYGYTF	TGCAGTGCTAGCAGCCGGGGCGACTATGGCTACACCTTC
-	TRBV15	TRBJ1-2	-	CATSSRDPVGDGYTF	TGTGCCACCAGCAGCCGGGACCCCGTAGGGGATGGCTACACCTTC
-	TRBV29-1	TRBJ2-7	-	CSVEGGESYEQYF	TGCAGCGTTGAAGGGGGGGAGTCCTACGAGCAGTACTTC
few	TRBV29-1	TRBJ2-7	-	CSVVNREYEQYF	TGCAGCGTCGTGAACAGGGAGTACGAGCAGTACTTC
-	TRBV9	TRBJ1-6	-	CASSPDTYNSPLHF	TGTGCCAGCAGCCCAGACACATATAATTCACCCCTCCACTTT
-	TRBV12-3/TRBV12-4	TRBJ2-7	TRBD2	CASSLAAGGVYEQYF	TGTGCCAGCAGTTTAGCCGCGGGGGGGGTATACGAGCAGTACTTC
-	TRBV14	TRBJ2-7	-	CASSQGTGSVREQYF	TGTGCCAGCAGCCAAGGAACAGGGAGTGTCCGCGAGCAGTACTTC
-	TRBV3-1	TRBJ2-3	-	CASSQAGTRVDTQYF	TGTGCCAGCAGCCAAGCGGGGACTCGGGTAGATACGCAGTATTTT
-	TRBV2	TRBJ2-7	-	CASEGLDRLYEQYF	TGTGCCAGCGAGGGACTTGACCGTCTCTACGAGCAGTACTTC
-	TRBV6-4	TRBJ2-7	-	CASSDHSSFSYEQYF	TGTGCCAGCAGTGACCACTCCTCGTTCTCCTACGAGCAGTACTTC
-	TRBV5-1	TRBJ2-7	-	CASSFDFYEQYF	TGCGCCAGCAGCTTTGATTTCTACGAGCAGTACTTC
-	TRBV2	TRBJ1-1	-	CASSEKMNTEAFF	TGTGCCAGCAGTGAGAAGATGAACACTGAAGCTTTCTTT
-	TRBV14	TRBJ1-4	-	CASSRRRGGGEKLFF	TGTGCCAGCAGCCGACGCCGGGGAGGGGGAGAAAAACTGTTTTTT
-	TRBV14	TRBJ2-1	TRBD1	CASSLDRGSNEQFF	TGTGCCAGCAGCCTGGACAGGGGTAGCAATGAGCAGTTCTTC
once	TRBV29-1	TRBJ1-5	-	CSVEYEGHNQPQHF	TGCAGCGTTGAATATGAGGGACACAATCAGCCCCAGCATTTT
-	TRBV5-1	TRBJ1-2	-	CASSLEDGPSHGYTF	TGCGCCAGCAGCTTGGAGGATGGGCCTTCTCATGGCTACACCTTC
-	TRBV5-1	TRBJ2-3	TRBD2	CASSLTSGGSDTQYF	TGCGCCAGCAGCTTGACTAGCGGGGGCTCAGATACGCAGTATTTT
-	TRBV12-3/TRBV12-4	TRBJ2-1	TRBD2	CASSLRIGDYDEQFF	TGTGCCAGCAGTTTAAGGATCGGGGACTACGATGAGCAGTTCTTC
-	TRBV12-3/TRBV12-4	TRBJ2-5	-	CASSPAVRETQYF	TGTGCCAGCAGTCCGGCAGTCCGGGAGACCCAGTACTTC
-	TRBV4-1	TRBJ1-4	-	CASSPVDTTNEKLFF	TGCGCCAGCAGCCCCGTGGACACAACTAATGAAAAACTGTTTTTT
once	TRBV27	TRBJ2-4	-	CASSILATGAKNIQYF	-
-	TRBV9	TRBJ2-7	-	CASSPEGQASYEQYF	TGTGCCAGCAGCCCTGAGGGTCAGGCCTCCTACGAGCAGTACTTC
-	TRBV2	TRBJ2-1	TRBD2	CASSPRLIAGVEQFF	TGTGCCAGCAGCCCACGACTGATAGCGGGGGTTGAGCAGTTCTTC
-	TRBV14	TRBJ2-7	TRBD1	CASSQDFWDRVYEQYF	TGTGCCAGCAGCCAAGATTTTTGGGACAGGGTCTACGAGCAGTACTTC
-	TRBV30	TRBJ2-7	TRBD1	CAWKTQGAFYEQYF	TGTGCCTGGAAGACCCAGGGGGCGTTCTACGAGCAGTACTTC
-	TRBV6-2/TRBV6-3	TRBJ2-1	TRBD2	CASSPGTSGGSSYNEQFF	TGTGCCAGCAGCCCCGGGACTAGCGGGGGGAGCTCCTACAATGAGCAGTTCTTC
-	TRBV7-9	TRBJ2-5	TRBD1	CASSPRKGAGETQYF	TGTGCCAGCAGCCCACGGAAGGGGGCAGGGGAGACCCAGTACTTC
-	TRBV28	TRBJ1-5	-	CASSLTGFNQPQHF	TGTGCCAGCAGTTTAACCGGCTTCAATCAGCCCCAGCATTTT
-	TRBV9	TRBJ1-2	-	CASSDRRGYTF	TGTGCCAGCAGCGACCGCAGGGGCTACACCTTC
-	TRBV29-1	TRBJ2-2	-	CSGPGDTGELFF	TGCAGCGGTCCAGGGGACACCGGGGAGCTGTTTTTT
once	TRBV25-1	TRBJ1-6	TRBD1	CASSGRGQFADNSPLHF	TGTGCCAGCAGTGGCAGGGGGCAGTTCGCTGATAATTCACCCCTCCACTTT
-	TRBV19	TRBJ2-7	TRBD2	CASSVASGGSYEQYF	TGTGCCAGTAGTGTGGCTAGCGGGGGATCCTACGAGCAGTACTTC
-	TRBV20-1	TRBJ1-1	TRBD1	CSASRGQTVPFVPEAFF	TGCAGTGCTAGCCGGGGACAGACCGTACCCTTTGTCCCTGAAGCTTTCTTT
once	TRBV30	TRBJ1-6	TRBD1	CAWTTGGFSPLHF	TGTGCCTGGACGACAGGGGGCTTTTCACCCCTCCACTTT
-	TRBV5-1	TRBJ2-1	-	CASTAVLSNEQFF	TGCGCCAGCACCGCTGTACTCAGCAATGAGCAGTTCTTC
-	TRBV6-2/TRBV6-3	TRBJ2-2	-	CATRIAGELFF	TGTGCCACCAGAATCGCCGGGGAGCTGTTTTTT
-	TRBV5-8	TRBJ2-5	-	CASTLGAAQETQYF	TGTGCCAGCACCTTAGGGGCGGCACAAGAGACCCAGTACTTC
-	TRBV5-8	TRBJ2-7	-	CASSFTGHRYEQYF	TGTGCCAGCAGCTTCACAGGGCATCGGTACGAGCAGTACTTC
-	TRBV5-6	TRBJ2-1	-	CASSLEGIYRGDEQFF	TGTGCCAGCAGCTTGGAGGGGATCTACCGAGGCGATGAGCAGTTCTTC
-	TRBV7-8	TRBJ1-1	-	CASSLPRELQYTEAFF	TGTGCCAGCAGCTTACCTCGGGAGTTACAGTACACTGAAGCTTTCTTT
once	TRBV7-9	TRBJ2-7	-	CASSSDSYSYEQYF	TGTGCCAGCAGCTCTGACAGTTACTCCTACGAGCAGTACTTC
-	TRBV24-1	TRBJ2-6	-	CATSDPGANVLTF	TGTGCCACCAGTGATCCTGGGGCCAACGTCCTGACTTTC
-	TRBV2	TRBJ2-5	TRBD2	CASSDSSGETQYF	TGTGCCAGCAGTGATAGTAGCGGGGAGACCCAGTACTTC
once	TRBV30	TRBJ1-4	-	CAWSGVGTNEKLFF	TGTGCCTGGAGTGGGGTCGGAACTAATGAAAAACTGTTTTTT
-	TRBV12-3/TRBV12-4	TRBJ2-7	-	CASSPYGTESYEQYF	TGTGCCAGCAGCCCCTATGGGACCGAGTCCTACGAGCAGTACTTC
-	TRBV5-6	TRBJ2-1	-	CASSYGRGQSYNEQFF	TGTGCCAGCAGTTATGGGAGGGGACAGTCCTACAATGAGCAGTTCTTC
-	TRBV29-1	TRBJ2-7	-	CSATGFNEQYF	TGCAGCGCTACAGGGTTCAACGAGCAGTACTTC
-	TRBV20-1	TRBJ2-3	-	CSDGNREGETDTQYF	TGCAGTGACGGAAACAGGGAGGGGGAAACAGATACGCAGTATTTT
-	TRBV9	TRBJ2-1	-	CASSALGREQFF	TGTGCCAGCAGCGCTTTAGGGCGTGAGCAGTTCTTC
few	TRBV12-3/TRBV12-4	TRBJ1-5	-	CASSSGAVNQPQHF	TGTGCCAGCAGTTCGGGGGCGGTAAATCAGCCCCAGCATTTT
-	TRBV7-9	TRBJ1-3	-	CASSRGQHSGNTIYF	TGTGCCAGCAGCCGCGGACAGCACTCTGGAAACACCATATATTTT
-	TRBV7-2	TRBJ2-3	TRBD2	CASQPGGLAGYTQYF	TGTGCCAGCCAGCCAGGGGGACTAGCGGGGTATACGCAGTATTTT
-	TRBV7-9	TRBJ2-1	TRBD1	CASSKQGSEQFF	TGTGCCAGCAGCAAACAGGGGAGTGAGCAGTTCTTC
-	TRBV12-3/TRBV12-4	TRBJ1-5	-	CASSPTMSQPQHF	TGTGCCAGCAGCCCGACGATGTCTCAGCCCCAGCATTTT